The 30 T cell receptor beta chains reported below all come from one sample, sequenced in a study of T cell responses to AZD1222 COVID-19 vaccine. Assay: immunoSEQ multiplex PCR; the TCRdb copy retains only in-frame clones and omits some. The sample includes some 170,000 clones, approximately 91% of them seen just once. The source was peripheral blood, collected on day 0 of AZD1222 vaccination. The receptors were sampled from an adult in good health.

This clone was picked up one time. J is TRBJ2-1 and V is TRBV28; 7 bases are shared with TRBD2. With 4 bases clipped from V and 9 bases from J, the junction kept 18 bases outside the gene matches. This CDR3 is built from 17 residues. Germline V gene data show CDR1 as MDHEN and CDR2 as SYDVKM. CDR3 nucleotide sequence: TGTGCCAGCAGTTCCCCCGGGACTACGGAGAGCATGTTTGAGCAGTTCTTC. This sequence encodes CASSSPGTTESMFEQFF.

This chain uses TRBV7-9 with TRBJ1-4; D uncertain. The V gene lost 0 bases and the J gene lost 4 bases, with 9 bases spanning the gap. The CDR3 extends over 15 amino acids. From germline, CDR1 is SEHNR and CDR2 FQNEAQ (reference sequence). The CDR3 DNA is TGTGCCAGCAGCTTAGCGGGAGGTATTAATGAAAAACTGTTTTTT. Translating gives CASSLAGGINEKLFF.

The rearrangement links TRBV10-3 to TRBJ1-1; 9 nucleotides line up with TRBD1. Per germline, CDR1 ENHRY and CDR2 SYGVKD. With 2 bases clipped from V and 2 bases from J, the junction kept 3 bases outside the gene matches. The CDR3 has 15 residues. The CDR3 here is CAISEGQGTNTEAFF. The CDR3 region has the DNA TGTGCCATCAGTGAGGGACAGGGGACAAACACTGAAGCTTTCTTT.

The chain combines TRBV7-9 with TRBJ1-5; possible D gene TRBD1, 6 bases. Per the germline V gene, CDR1 is SEHNR and CDR2 is FQNEAQ (reference sequence). V was clipped by 5 bases and J by 4 bases, with 12 bases between them. The CDR3 is made up of 14 amino acids. The CDR3 DNA sequence: TGTGCCAGCAGCCCGACCACAGGGAATCAGCCCCAGCATTTT. Its translation is CASSPTTGNQPQHF.

The J gene is TRBJ1-2, the V gene TRBV27; 10 bases line up with TRBD1. Germline-derived CDR1 and CDR2 are MNHEY and SMNVEV (reference sequence). The CDR3 length is 15 residues. V was pared by 4 bases and J by 4 bases, with 6 bases of the junction left unmatched. CDR3 in amino acids: CASSWGQGSAYGYTF. The CDR3 nucleotides are TGTGCCAGCAGTTGGGGACAGGGGTCTGCCTATGGCTACACCTTC.

The chain recombines TRBV14 with TRBJ1-2; 11 bases match TRBD1. Germline values: CDR1 SGHDN, CDR2 FVKESK. V lost 5 bases to trimming and J lost 8 bases; unmatched junction nucleotides: 4. The CDR3 length is 13 residues. In DNA form, the CDR3 reads TGTGCCAGCAGCTGGACAGGGGGCTTGGGCTACACCTTC. Amino acid sequence: CASSWTGGLGYTF.

The rearrangement joins TRBV27 to TRBJ2-3, with a tentative D call TRBD1 (5 bases). The CDR3 runs to 15 residues. V dropped 3 bases and J dropped 1 base, with 11 bases sitting between them. CDR1 and CDR2 (germline): MNHEY, SMNVEV (reference sequence). The CDR3 spells CASSLQGFGTDTQYF. CDR3 nucleotide sequence: TGTGCCAGCAGTTTGCAGGGATTTGGCACAGATACGCAGTATTTT.

The chain has TRBV12-5 and TRBJ2-5; 9 nucleotides agree with TRBD1. From germline, CDR1 is LGHNT and CDR2 FRNRAP. The CDR3 has 14 residues. V dropped 5 bases and J dropped 4; count of bases not matched to a gene: 5. This CDR3 reads CASGTGGGGETQYF. The CDR3 DNA is TGTGCTAGTGGTACAGGGGGCGGGGGAGAGACCCAGTACTTC. Based on the CDR3 plus reference TRBV12-5 and TRBJ2-5, the full variable domain is DARVTQTPRHKVTEMGQEVTMRCQPILGHNTVFWYRQTMMQGLELLAYFRNRAPLDDSGMPKDRFSAEMPDATLATLKIQPSEPRDSAVYFCASGTGGGGETQYFGPGTRLLVL.

This clone has a single count. V is TRBV29-1 and J is TRBJ1-2, with 7 bases fitting TRBD1. The CDR3 has 12 amino acids. CDR1 is SQVTM, CDR2 ANQGSEA, per germline. Trimming took 4 bases from V and 6 from J; bases not matched to a gene: 5. CDR3 sequence: CSVVVGGNGYTF. In nucleotides, the CDR3 is TGCAGCGTTGTCGTAGGGGGCAATGGCTACACCTTC.

V usage is TRBV29-1 and J usage is TRBJ2-3, with 10 bases lining up with TRBD2. Germline loops: CDR1 SQVTM, CDR2 ANQGSEA. The CDR3 spans 13 residues. Trimming took 3 bases from V and 8 from J; bases not matched to a gene: 5. The CDR3 is CSVEDTSGATQYF. CDR3 in DNA: TGCAGCGTTGAGGATACTAGCGGGGCTACGCAGTATTTT.

J is TRBJ2-7 and V is TRBV18; 7 bases map to TRBD1. This CDR3 comprises 13 residues. V gave up 3 bases and J gave up 7 bases; unmatched junction bases: 6. Germline CDR1 reads KGHSH; CDR2 reads LQKENI. CDR3 sequence (DNA): TGTGCCAGCTCACCTACAATGGACAGGGAGCAGTACGTC. Residues: CASSPTMDREQYV.

This clone was observed a single time. The rearrangement links TRBV7-8 to TRBJ2-7; the D gene is possibly TRBD2 (6 bases). CDR1 SGHVS and CDR2 FQNEAQ come from the germline V gene. There are 14 residues in the CDR3. The germline V and J ends were trimmed by 7 bases and 0 bases, with 13 bases remaining between them. The CDR3 reads CASNPGVISYEQYF. The CDR3 DNA sequence: TGTGCCAGCAACCCGGGGGTCATCTCCTACGAGCAGTACTTC.

The rearrangement joins TRBV25-1 to TRBJ2-3; no clear D. Trimming shortened V by 6 bases and J by 4 bases, and 8 bases separated the two germline ends. Germline V CDR1 and CDR2: MGHDK, SYGVNS. The CDR3 is 12 amino acids. As DNA, the CDR3 is TGTGCCAGCAGCACCCCCCCAGATACGCAGTATTTT. This sequence encodes CASSTPPDTQYF.

The chain is built from TRBV3-1 (or the pseudogene TRBV3-2) and TRBJ2-2, with D tentatively TRBD1 (5 bases). V dropped 5 bases and J dropped 4 bases, with 17 bases sitting between them. The germline V gene encodes CDR1 LGHDT and CDR2 YNNKEL (reference sequence). The CDR3 contains 16 residues. CDR3 sequence reads: CASSSWGRDVTGELFF. In nucleotides, the CDR3 is TGTGCCAGCAGCTCTTGGGGCAGGGATGTCACCGGGGAGCTGTTTTTT.

V is TRBV18 and J is TRBJ1-5; D ambiguous. Germline lookup yields CDR1 KGHSH and CDR2 LQKENI. V gave up 3 bases and J gave up 0 bases, with 12 bases separating them. This CDR3 contains 16 residues. CDR3 DNA sequence: TGTGCCAGCTCACCCCAAGGACGGGCTAGCAATCAGCCCCAGCATTTT. Translation gives CASSPQGRASNQPQHF.

V usage is TRBV6-2 or TRBV6-3 and J usage is TRBJ2-2; a possible D gene is TRBD1 (5 bases). The CDR3 has 17 residues. Germline-derived CDR1 and CDR2 are MNHEY and SVGEGT. V was trimmed by 3 bases and J by 2 bases, leaving 16 bases between them. This CDR3 reads CASSYFPPQGNTGELFF. CDR3 coding DNA: TGTGCCAGCAGTTATTTCCCCCCGCAGGGAAACACCGGGGAGCTGTTTTTT.

The genes are TRBV28 and TRBJ2-1, with 7 nucleotides matching TRBD1. The CDR3 spans 15 residues. V was clipped by 2 bases and J by 4 bases; unmatched bases: 5. In germline, CDR1 is MDHEN, CDR2 SYDVKM. CDR3 residues: CASSLTDREYNEQFF. The CDR3 nucleotides are TGTGCCAGCAGTTTAACCGACAGGGAATACAATGAGCAGTTCTTC.

The chain uses TRBV7-3 and TRBJ2-1; no clear D. The CDR3 sequence is 14 residues long. CDR1 and CDR2 from the germline V gene are SGHTA and FQGTGA. Trimming took off 2 bases at V and 6 bases at J, with 11 bases between the two ends. The CDR3 DNA reads TGTGCCAGCAGCTTATCGGGTGGGGTCAATGAGCAGTTCTTC. Its protein product is CASSLSGGVNEQFF.

The table lists this clone with a few counts. This chain uses TRBV27 with TRBJ2-1; D perhaps matches TRBD2 (6 bases). Germline assignment: CDR1 MNHEY and CDR2 SMNVEV (reference sequence). The V end was cut by 5 bases, the J end by 4 bases, with 15 bases between. This CDR3 comprises 15 residues. This chain's CDR3 is CASSPRPSVYNEQFF. The CDR3 DNA is TGTGCCAGCAGTCCTCGACCTAGCGTTTACAATGAGCAGTTCTTC.

The V and J genes are TRBV21-1 and TRBJ2-5. TRBV21-1 is termed a pseudogene. The CDR3 totals 15 residues. The CDR3 loop is CASSKGQDVQETQYF. The CDR3 DNA is TGTGCCAGCAGCAAAGGGCAGGACGTCCAAGAGACCCAGTACTTC.

The V gene is TRBV23-1, the J gene TRBJ1-1; a weak D match, TRBD1 (6 bases). TRBV23-1 counts as an open reading frame of uncertain function. Trimming removed 0 bases from V and 6 bases from J, with 8 bases in between. The CDR3 has 13 amino acids. CDR3 coding DNA: TGCGCCAGCAGTCAATCGGGGGGCTCTGAAGCTTTCTTT. This encodes CASSQSGGSEAFF.

This clone was counted between two and nine times. The genes are TRBV29-1 and TRBJ2-7; no clear D gene. Germline lookup yields CDR1 SQVTM and CDR2 ANQGSEA. Trimming took 4 bases from V and 4 from J, leaving 11 bases between them. This CDR3 contains 12 residues. CDR3 region: CSVALHGYEQYF. CDR3 coding DNA: TGCAGCGTTGCTTTGCACGGGTACGAGCAGTACTTC.

The chain uses TRBV5-1 and TRBJ2-1, with 11 bases identical to TRBD2. Trimming at V came to 4 bases and at J to 5 bases, leaving 5 bases not matched to a gene. Germline V gives CDR1 SGHRS, CDR2 YFSETQ. The CDR3 contains 15 residues. This chain's CDR3 is CASSPGLAGNNEQFF. The CDR3, as DNA: TGCGCCAGCAGCCCCGGACTAGCGGGTAACAATGAGCAGTTCTTC.

The gene calls are TRBV28 and TRBJ2-3; TRBD1 matches at 8 bases. This CDR3 spans 14 amino acids. CDR1 and CDR2 from the germline V gene are MDHEN and SYDVKM. Unmatched junction bases numbered 5, after V lost 9 bases and J lost 0 bases. As DNA, the CDR3 is TGTGCCAGTCAGGGGGCCGGGAGCACAGATACGCAGTATTTT. This gives the protein CASQGAGSTDTQYF.

The J gene is TRBJ1-2, the V gene TRBV5-4; 9 bases fit TRBD1. Trimming removed 4 bases from V and 5 bases from J; junction bases left unmatched: 12. The CDR3 is 16 amino acids. CDR1 SGHNT and CDR2 YYREEE come from the germline V gene (reference sequence). The CDR3, as DNA: TGTGCCAGCAGCCCGACATCCGGGACAGGGATTTATGGCTACACCTTC. Encoded protein: CASSPTSGTGIYGYTF.

The rearrangement uses TRBV3-1 (or the pseudogene TRBV3-2) and TRBJ1-6; 8 nucleotides line up with TRBD1. The CDR3 length is 14 residues. In germline, CDR1 is LGHDT, CDR2 YNNKEL (reference sequence). J lost 10 bases, V lost 3 bases, and 5 bases had no gene match. CDR3 sequence: CASSHGQGPSPLHF. The DNA of the CDR3 is TGTGCCAGCAGCCACGGACAGGGACCATCACCCCTCCACTTT.

A few counts support this clone. The chain is built from TRBV14 and TRBJ1-3, with D uncertain. V was cut by 5 bases and J by 4 bases, with 12 bases left in between. Germline loops: CDR1 SGHDN, CDR2 FVKESK. This CDR3 has 14 amino acids. The CDR3 sequence: CASSFYQFGNTIYF. CDR3 in DNA: TGTGCCAGCAGCTTTTACCAATTCGGAAACACCATATATTTT.

The chain recombines TRBV5-1 with TRBJ2-5; no definite D call. V was pared by 4 bases and J by 2 bases, with 3 bases between. The germline gives CDR1 SGHRS, CDR2 YFSETQ. The CDR3 is made up of 11 amino acids. CDR3 in amino acids: CASSQQETQYF. As DNA, the CDR3 is TGCGCCAGCAGCCAACAAGAGACCCAGTACTTC.

The rearrangement uses TRBV11-2 and TRBJ2-7; 8 nucleotides match TRBD1. CDR3 length: 17 amino acids. Germline CDR1 reads SGHAT; CDR2 reads FQNNGV. V shed 4 bases, J shed 3 bases, and the junction held 14 bases outside the gene matches. The CDR3 loop reads CASSSPIPGTGRYEQYF. The CDR3 coding sequence is TGTGCCAGCAGCTCCCCAATCCCCGGGACAGGTCGCTACGAGCAGTACTTC.

V gene TRBV10-3 combines with J gene TRBJ1-2, with D maybe TRBD1 (6 bases). This CDR3 contains 13 residues. The V gene lost 8 bases and the J gene lost 4 bases, with 14 bases spanning the gap. Germline lookup yields CDR1 ENHRY and CDR2 SYGVKD. CDR3 bases: TGTGCCATCTCCCCAGGGGTGGGCTATGGCTACACCTTC. Amino acid sequence: CAISPGVGYGYTF.